Listed below are T cell receptor beta chains from one sample, sequenced in a study of T cell responses to AZD1222 COVID-19 vaccine. Profiled with immunoSEQ multiplex PCR; TCRdb holds only in-frame clones, not every one. Here the sample spans fewer than 200,000 clones, around nine tenths being singletons. The sequences come from peripheral blood, collected 28 days after the second AZD1222 dose. Receptors were obtained from an adult who received the AZD1222 COVID-19 vaccine. CDR3s include the opening cysteine and the closing phenylalanine or tryptophan. Each record gives: V gene, J gene, CDR3 protein.

V gene: TRBV3-1/TRBV3-2; J gene: TRBJ2-2; CDR3 protein: CASSPRAGELFF
V gene: TRBV5-4; J gene: TRBJ1-1; CDR3 protein: CASSLGGGGIMNTEAFF
V gene: TRBV10-3; J gene: TRBJ2-5; CDR3 protein: CAIRASGGARETQYF
V gene: TRBV2; J gene: TRBJ1-6; CDR3 protein: CASRGDYNSPLHF
V gene: TRBV5-1; J gene: TRBJ1-3; CDR3 protein: CASSLDRVSSGNTIYF
V gene: TRBV14; J gene: TRBJ2-3; CDR3 protein: CASSLAPAVDTQYF
V gene: TRBV18; J gene: TRBJ2-1; CDR3 protein: CASSLNSGGLNEQFF
V gene: TRBV7-2; J gene: TRBJ1-2; CDR3 protein: CASSLKPGTDYGYTF
V gene: TRBV5-1; J gene: TRBJ2-3; CDR3 protein: CASRIGGATDTQYF
V gene: TRBV4-1; J gene: TRBJ1-3; CDR3 protein: CASSQVRGLEVWGNTIYF
V gene: TRBV9; J gene: TRBJ2-1; CDR3 protein: CASRPGRGGPRNEQFF
V gene: TRBV7-9; J gene: TRBJ1-4; CDR3 protein: CASSLAVGADGTNEKLFF
V gene: TRBV9; J gene: TRBJ2-5; CDR3 protein: CASSVATGQETQYF
V gene: TRBV4-1; J gene: TRBJ2-1; CDR3 protein: CASSQGLGRSAYNEQFF
V gene: TRBV7-2; J gene: TRBJ2-1; CDR3 protein: CASSLVSSGGAAGNEQFF
V gene: TRBV6-5; J gene: TRBJ1-1; CDR3 protein: CASTDRWNTEAFF
V gene: TRBV7-9; J gene: TRBJ1-1; CDR3 protein: CASSTAAEITEAFF
V gene: TRBV7-2; J gene: TRBJ2-7; CDR3 protein: CASSLAGGSRDEQYF
V gene: TRBV7-9; J gene: TRBJ1-1; CDR3 protein: CASSLQGPTEAFF
V gene: TRBV5-5; J gene: TRBJ1-4; CDR3 protein: CASSFNGLREKLFF
V gene: TRBV28; J gene: TRBJ2-2; CDR3 protein: CASSLLDRAGELFF
V gene: TRBV5-6; J gene: TRBJ1-4; CDR3 protein: CASSLIVGPNEKLFF
V gene: TRBV7-9; J gene: TRBJ1-1; CDR3 protein: CASSYRGTLNTEAFF
V gene: TRBV19; J gene: TRBJ2-7; CDR3 protein: CASSIDRQSYEQYF
V gene: TRBV20-1; J gene: TRBJ1-1; CDR3 protein: CSAPGDTEAFF
V gene: TRBV5-6; J gene: TRBJ2-7; CDR3 protein: CASSLGYEQYF
V gene: TRBV19; J gene: TRBJ2-5; CDR3 protein: CASSMTRTAGTQYF